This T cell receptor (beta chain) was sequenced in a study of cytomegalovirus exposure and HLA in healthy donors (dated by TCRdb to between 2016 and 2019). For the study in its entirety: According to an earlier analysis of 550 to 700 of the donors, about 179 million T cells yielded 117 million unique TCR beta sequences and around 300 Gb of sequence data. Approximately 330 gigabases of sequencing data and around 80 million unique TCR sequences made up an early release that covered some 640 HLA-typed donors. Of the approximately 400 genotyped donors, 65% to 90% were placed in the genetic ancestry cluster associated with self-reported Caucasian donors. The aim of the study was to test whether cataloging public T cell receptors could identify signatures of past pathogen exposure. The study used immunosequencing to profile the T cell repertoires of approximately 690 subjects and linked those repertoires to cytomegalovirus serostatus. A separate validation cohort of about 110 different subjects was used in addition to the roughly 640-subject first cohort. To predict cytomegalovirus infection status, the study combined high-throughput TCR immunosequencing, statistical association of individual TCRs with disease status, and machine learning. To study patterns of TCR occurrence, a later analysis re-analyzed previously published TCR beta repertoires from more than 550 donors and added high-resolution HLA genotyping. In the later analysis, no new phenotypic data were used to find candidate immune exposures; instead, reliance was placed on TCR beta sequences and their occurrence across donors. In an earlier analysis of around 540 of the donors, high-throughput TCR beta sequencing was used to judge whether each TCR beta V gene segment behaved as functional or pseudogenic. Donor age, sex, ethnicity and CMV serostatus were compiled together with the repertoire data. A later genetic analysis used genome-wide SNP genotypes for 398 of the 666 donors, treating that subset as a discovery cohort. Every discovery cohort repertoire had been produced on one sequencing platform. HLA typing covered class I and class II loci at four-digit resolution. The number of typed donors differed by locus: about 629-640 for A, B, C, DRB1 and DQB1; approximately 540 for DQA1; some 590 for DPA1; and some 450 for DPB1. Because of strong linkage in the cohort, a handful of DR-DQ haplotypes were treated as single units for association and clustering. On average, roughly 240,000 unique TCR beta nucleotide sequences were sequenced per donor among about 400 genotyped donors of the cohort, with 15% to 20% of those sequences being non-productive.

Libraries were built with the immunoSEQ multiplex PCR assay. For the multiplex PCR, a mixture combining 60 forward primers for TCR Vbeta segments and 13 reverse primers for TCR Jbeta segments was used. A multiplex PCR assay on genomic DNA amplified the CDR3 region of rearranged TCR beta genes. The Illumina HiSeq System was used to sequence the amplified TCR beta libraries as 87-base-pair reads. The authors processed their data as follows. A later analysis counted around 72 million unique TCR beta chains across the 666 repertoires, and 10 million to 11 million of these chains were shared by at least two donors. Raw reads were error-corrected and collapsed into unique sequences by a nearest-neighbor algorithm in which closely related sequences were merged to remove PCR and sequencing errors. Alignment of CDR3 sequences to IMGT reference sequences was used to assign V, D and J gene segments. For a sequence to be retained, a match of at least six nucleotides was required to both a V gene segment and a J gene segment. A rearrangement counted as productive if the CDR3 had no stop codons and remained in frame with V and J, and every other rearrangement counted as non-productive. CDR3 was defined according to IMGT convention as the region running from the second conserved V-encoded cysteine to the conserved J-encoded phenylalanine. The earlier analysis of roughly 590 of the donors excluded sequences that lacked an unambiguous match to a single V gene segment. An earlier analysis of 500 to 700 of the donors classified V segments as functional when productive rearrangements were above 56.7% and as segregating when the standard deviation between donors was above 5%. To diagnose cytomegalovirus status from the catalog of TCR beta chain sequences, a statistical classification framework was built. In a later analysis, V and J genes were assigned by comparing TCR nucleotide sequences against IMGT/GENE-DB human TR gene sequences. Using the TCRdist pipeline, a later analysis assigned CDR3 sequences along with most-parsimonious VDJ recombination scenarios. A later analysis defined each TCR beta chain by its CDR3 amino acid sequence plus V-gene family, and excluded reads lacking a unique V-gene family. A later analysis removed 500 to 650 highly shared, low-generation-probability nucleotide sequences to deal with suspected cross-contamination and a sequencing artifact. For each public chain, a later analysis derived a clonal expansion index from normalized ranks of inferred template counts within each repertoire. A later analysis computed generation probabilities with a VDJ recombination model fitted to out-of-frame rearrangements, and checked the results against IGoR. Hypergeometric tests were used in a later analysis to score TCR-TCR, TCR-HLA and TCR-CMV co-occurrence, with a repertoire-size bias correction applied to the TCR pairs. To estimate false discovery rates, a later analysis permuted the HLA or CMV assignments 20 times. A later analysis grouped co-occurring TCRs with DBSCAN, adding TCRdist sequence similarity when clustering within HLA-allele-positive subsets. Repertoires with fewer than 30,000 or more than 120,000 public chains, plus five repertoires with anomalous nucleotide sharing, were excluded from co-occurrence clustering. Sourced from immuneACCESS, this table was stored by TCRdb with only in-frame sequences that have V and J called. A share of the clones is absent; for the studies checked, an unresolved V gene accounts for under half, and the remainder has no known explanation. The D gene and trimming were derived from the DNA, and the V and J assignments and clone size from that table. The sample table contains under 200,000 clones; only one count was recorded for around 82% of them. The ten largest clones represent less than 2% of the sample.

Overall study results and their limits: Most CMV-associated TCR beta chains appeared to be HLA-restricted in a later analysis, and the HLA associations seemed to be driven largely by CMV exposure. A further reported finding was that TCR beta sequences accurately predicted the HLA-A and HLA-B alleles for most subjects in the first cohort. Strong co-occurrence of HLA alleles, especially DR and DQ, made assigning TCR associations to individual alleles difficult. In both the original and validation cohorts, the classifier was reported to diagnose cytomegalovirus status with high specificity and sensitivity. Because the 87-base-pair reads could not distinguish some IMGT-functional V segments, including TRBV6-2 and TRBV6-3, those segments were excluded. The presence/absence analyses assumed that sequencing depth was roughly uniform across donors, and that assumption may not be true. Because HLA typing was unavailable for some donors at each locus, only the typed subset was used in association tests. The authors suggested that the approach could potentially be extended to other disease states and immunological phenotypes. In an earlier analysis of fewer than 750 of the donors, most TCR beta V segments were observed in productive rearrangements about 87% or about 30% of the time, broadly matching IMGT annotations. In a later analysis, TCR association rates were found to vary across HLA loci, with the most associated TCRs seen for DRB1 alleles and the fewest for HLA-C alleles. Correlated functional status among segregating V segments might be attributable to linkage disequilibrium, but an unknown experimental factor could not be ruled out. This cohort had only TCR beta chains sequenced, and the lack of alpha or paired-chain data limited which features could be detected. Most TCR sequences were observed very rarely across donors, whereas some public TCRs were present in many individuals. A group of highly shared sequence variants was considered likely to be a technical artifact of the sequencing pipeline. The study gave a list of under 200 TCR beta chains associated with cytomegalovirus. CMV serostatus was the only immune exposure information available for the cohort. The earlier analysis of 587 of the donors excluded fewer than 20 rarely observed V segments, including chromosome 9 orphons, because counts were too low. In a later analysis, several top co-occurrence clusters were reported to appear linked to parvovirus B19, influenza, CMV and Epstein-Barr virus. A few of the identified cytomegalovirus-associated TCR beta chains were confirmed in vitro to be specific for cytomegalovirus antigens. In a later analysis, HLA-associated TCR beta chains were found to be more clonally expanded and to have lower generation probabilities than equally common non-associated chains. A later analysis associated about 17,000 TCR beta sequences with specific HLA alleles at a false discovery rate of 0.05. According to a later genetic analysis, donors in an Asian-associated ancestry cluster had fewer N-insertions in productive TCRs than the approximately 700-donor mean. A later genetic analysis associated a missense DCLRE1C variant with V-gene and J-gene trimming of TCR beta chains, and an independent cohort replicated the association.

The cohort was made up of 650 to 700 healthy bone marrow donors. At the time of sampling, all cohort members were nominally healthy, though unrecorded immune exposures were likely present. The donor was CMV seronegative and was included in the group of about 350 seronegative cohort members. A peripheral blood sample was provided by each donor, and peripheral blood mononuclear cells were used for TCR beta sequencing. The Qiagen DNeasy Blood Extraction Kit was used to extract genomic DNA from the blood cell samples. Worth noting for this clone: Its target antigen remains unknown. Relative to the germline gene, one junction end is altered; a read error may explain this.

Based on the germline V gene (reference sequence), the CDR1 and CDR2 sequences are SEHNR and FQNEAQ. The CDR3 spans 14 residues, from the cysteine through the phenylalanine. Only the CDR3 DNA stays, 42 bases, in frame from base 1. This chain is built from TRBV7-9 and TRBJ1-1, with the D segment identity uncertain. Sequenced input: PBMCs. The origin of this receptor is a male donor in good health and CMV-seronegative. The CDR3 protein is CSSIETIYQDEAFF. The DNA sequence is TGTTCCAGCATCGAAACCATTTACCAGGATGAAGCTTTCTTT.